One sample yielded the 15 T cell receptor beta chains listed below, sequenced in a study of CXCR3-negative and CXCR3-positive naive CD8 T cells (dated by TCRdb to between 2019 and 2020). Beyond this particular receptor, the publication reports: Compared with CXCR3-negative naive cells, CXCR3-positive naive cells had TRB CDR3s with higher hydrophobicity (lower Kidera factor 4), lower energy, and higher strength and volume indices.

The data were produced on a NextSeq 550. The Human TCR Profiling Kit (MiLaboratory) was used to make UMI-labeled 5' RACE TRB cDNA libraries. Each CDR3 protein sequence appears as one entry after TCRdb reprocessed the reads, and no DNA is included. The table kept for this sample lists 55,000 to 75,000 distinct CDR3 sequences. The ten largest clones add up to 0.71% of the sample. Their antigen targets remain unknown. Material for sequencing was naive CXCR3+ CD8+ T cells from blood. Interpreted using the paper, the cell subset or site label stands for: CD45RO-CCR7+CD27+CD95- naive CD8+ T cells expressing CXCR3 (TNR3+). Every receptor here comes from a human donor in good health. Some clones in this sample may be carry-over from other donors' samples.

The chain employs TRBV4-3 and TRBJ1-5. CDR1 and CDR2 (germline): LGHNA, YSLEER. CDR3 size: 17 residues. The CDR3 loop reads CASSQDMALYSNQPQHF.

This chain links TRBV24-1 with TRBJ2-1. The CDR3 runs 13 residues. Germline V CDR1 and CDR2: KGHDR, SFDVKD. The CDR3 sequence: CATSVAEYNEQFF.

The chain employs TRBV29-1 and TRBJ2-1; TCRdb proposes TRBD1, but this gene call is untestable without DNA. There are 13 residues in the CDR3. The germline gives CDR1 SQVTM, CDR2 ANQGSEA. The CDR3 region is CSDRTDSYNEQFF.

This rearrangement joins TRBV6-1 to TRBJ2-1; there is no DNA to check the TCRdb D call of TRBD1. The CDR3 has 16 residues. CDR1 and CDR2 (germline): MNHNS, SASEGT. CDR3 sequence: CASSGVDRGPIDEQFF.

The chain is built from TRBV7-2 and TRBJ2-2. The CDR3 is 15 residues long. Germline CDR1 SGHTA, CDR2 FQGNSA. The CDR3 region is CASLRQYANTGELFF.

V gene TRBV5-1 combines with J gene TRBJ2-3. Germline V CDR1 and CDR2: SGHRS, YFSETQ. CDR3 length equals 16 residues. The CDR3: CASSLAPYQPTDTQYF.

This chain joins TRBV5-5 and TRBJ2-5; lacking DNA, the TRBD1 call made by TCRdb goes unchecked. Germline loops: CDR1 SGHKS, CDR2 YYEKEE (reference sequence). This CDR3 contains 14 residues. The CDR3 region is CASSMGQIQETQYF.

This CDR3 is CASSQGQGGYGYTF. The V and J genes are TRBV12-3 or TRBV12-4 and TRBJ1-2; the D call of TRBD1 rests on TCRdb alone, since no DNA is present to check it. This CDR3 contains 14 residues.

J is TRBJ2-7 and V is TRBV6-2 or TRBV6-3; TCRdb designates TRBD2, a call that cannot be tested without DNA. Germline values: CDR1 MNHEY, CDR2 SVGEGT. CDR3 length: 18 residues. The CDR3: CASSYYGTSGGPPYEQYF.

V is TRBV29-1 and J is TRBJ1-2; TCRdb's D call of TRBD1 is untestable without DNA. Germline lookup yields CDR1 SQVTM and CDR2 ANQGSEA. This CDR3 is built from 13 residues. CDR3 residues: CSVPPGTKDGYTF.

This sequence joins TRBV7-9 and TRBJ1-2. The CDR3 is 17 amino acids. Germline values: CDR1 SEHNR, CDR2 FQNEAQ (reference sequence). The CDR3 is CALRLGAGVTENYGYTF.

The chain uses TRBV7-2 and TRBJ2-4. Per the germline V gene, CDR1 is SGHTA and CDR2 is FQGNSA. This CDR3 has 15 amino acids. The CDR3 loop reads CASSLSGQAKNIQYF.

The chain couples TRBV7-2 to TRBJ1-1; TCRdb outputs TRBD1, but without DNA this stays unchecked. The CDR3 runs 14 residues. Looked up from germline, CDR1 is SGHTA and CDR2 is FQGNSA. CDR3 region: CASSLGQGATEAFF.

The V and J genes are TRBV29-1 and TRBJ2-5; the D call of TRBD2 rests on TCRdb alone, since no DNA is present to check it. The CDR3 is made up of 16 amino acids. The germline gives CDR1 SQVTM, CDR2 ANQGSEA. CDR3 sequence reads: CSVDNRPAGEQETQYF.

This chain uses TRBV7-2 with TRBJ2-5. Germline assignment: CDR1 SGHTA and CDR2 FQGNSA. This CDR3 region has 14 residues. CDR3 region: CASSLYVRQETQYF. Based on the CDR3 plus reference TRBV7-2 and TRBJ2-5, the full variable domain is GAGVSQSPSNKVTEKGKDVELRCDPISGHTALYWYRQSLGQGLEFLIYFQGNSAPDKSGLPSDRFSAERTGGSVSTLTIQRTQQEDSAVYLCASSLYVRQETQYFGPGTRLLVL.